This T cell receptor beta chain was identified during a study of blood T cell repertoires in COVID-19. Study-level information: Donors in the United States, Italy and Spain gave samples during acute or convalescent COVID-19. Sample material is recorded as cDNA or gDNA derived from T cells, B-cell-depleted T cells, or PBMCs.

V dropped 7 bases and J dropped 4 bases, with 19 bases sitting between them. This CDR3 contains 16 residues. Germline assignment: CDR1 ENHRY and CDR2 SYGVKD. In the original analysis: For nucleated cells, counts were estimated from reference gene primer amplification. Profiled with immunoSEQ multiplex PCR; TCRdb holds only in-frame clones, not every one. V and J calls and clone size are given by that table; D and trimming were obtained from the DNA. The data hold 110,000 to 150,000 clones, with 80% to 90% observed a single time. J is TRBJ2-2 and V is TRBV10-3; perhaps TRBD2 as D (6 bases). Sequencing used peripheral blood. The TCR originated in a woman aged 55-70 years with active COVID-19. CDR3 nucleotides: TGTGCCATCAACCCGGGAGACCCCCGTAGCACCGGGGAGCTGTTTTTT. This codes for CAINPGDPRSTGELFF.